The clone carrying this TCR beta chain was observed once. The CDR3 contains 18 residues. Germline CDR1 is SGHNT and CDR2 is YYREEE (reference sequence). The J segment lost 0 bases and the V segment lost 5 bases, leaving 11 bases of the junction unmatched. The sample comes from a study of blood T cell repertoires in COVID-19. Across the study: Spain, Italy and the United States supplied samples that represented acute and convalescent COVID-19.

Sequenced by immunoSEQ multiplex PCR; TCRdb stores in-frame clones only, minus some. The sample holds 200,000 to 250,000 clones, around 83% seen once. Participants came from some 26 US areas, aged about 18 to 100 years. The rearrangement uses TRBV5-4 and TRBJ1-1; 12 positions agree with TRBD1. The clonotype was recovered from a woman between 35 and 50 years old with acute COVID-19. The sample was PBMCs or T cells enriched from blood (not recorded which). The CDR3 loop reads CASSIRDRGPRVNTEAFF. The CDR3 DNA reads TGTGCCAGCAGTATCAGGGACAGGGGGCCCAGGGTGAACACTGAAGCTTTCTTT.